A single sample gave rise to the 24 T cell receptor beta chains below, sequenced in a study of CD8 T cells in Susac syndrome. RNA amounts of about 0.5 to 1 ug underwent reverse transcription with random hexamers. A single record per CDR3 protein comes from TCRdb applying MiXCR to the immunoSEQ multiplex PCR reads. Altogether 150,000 or so distinct CDR3 sequences are present, just under 95% being singletons, with the ten largest covering roughly 0.14%. The sequenced material came from CD4+ T cells from PBMCs. These receptors all come from a human donor with Susac syndrome.

The genes are TRBV12-5 and TRBJ2-5; D call uncertain. This CDR3 spans 13 amino acids. Trimming took off 0 bases at V and 5 bases at J, with 7 bases between the two ends. The germline gives CDR1 LGHNT, CDR2 FRNRAP. The CDR3 loop is CASGLVGRETQYF. As DNA, the CDR3 is TGTGCTAGTGGTTTGGTTGGGCGGGAGACCCAGTACTTC.

The rearrangement uses TRBV2 and TRBJ2-5; a weak D match, TRBD1 (6 bases). Trimming removed 5 bases from V and 2 bases from J, with 18 bases in between. The CDR3 totals 16 residues. CDR1 and CDR2 from the germline V gene are SNHLY and FYNNEI. CDR3 in amino acids: CASSKTKSGAQETQYF. CDR3 sequence (DNA): TGTGCCAGCAGTAAGACAAAATCAGGGGCTCAAGAGACCCAGTACTTC.

The chain carries TRBV7-9 and TRBJ1-5, with a tentative D call TRBD1 (5 bases). The CDR3 extends over 18 amino acids. The V end lost 2 bases, the J end lost 3 bases, and 20 bases lay between the germline ends. CDR1 is SEHNR and CDR2 is FQNEAQ in the germline V gene (reference sequence). The CDR3 protein is CASSLSAWGREDNQPQHF. The CDR3 bases are TGTGCCAGCAGCTTATCCGCTTGGGGCAGGGAGGACAATCAGCCCCAGCATTTT.

This CDR3 is CASSSAAREAFF. CDR3 nucleotide sequence: TGTGCCAGCAGTTCCGCAGCAAGAGAAGCTTTCTTT. This rearrangement joins TRBV6-1 to TRBJ1-1; D is uncertain. The CDR3 sequence is 12 residues long. The germline V and J ends were trimmed by 5 bases and 8 bases, with 12 bases remaining between them. The germline V gene encodes CDR1 MNHNS and CDR2 SASEGT.

This sequence joins TRBV29-1 and TRBJ1-3; a possible D gene is TRBD1 (5 bases). The CDR3 length is 12 residues. V lost 4 bases, J lost 7 bases, and 11 bases lay in between. Germline CDR1 and CDR2: SQVTM and ANQGSEA. CDR3 bases: TGCAGCGTTGTGGGGCTGGGCAACACCATATATTTT. Translated, it gives CSVVGLGNTIYF.

This rearrangement joins TRBV30 to TRBJ1-5; no reliable D call. The CDR3 runs to 17 residues. The germline V gene has CDR1 GTSNPN and CDR2 SVGIG (reference sequence). V was shortened by 0 bases and J by 9 bases, with 24 bases between the two germline ends. The CDR3 protein is CAWSVQRTSSRIMPQHF. DNA of the CDR3: TGTGCCTGGAGTGTTCAGAGAACCTCATCACGAATCATGCCCCAGCATTTT.

The chain carries TRBV21-1 and TRBJ1-3; the table assigns TRBD1, which was not confirmed against the DNA. TRBV21-1 is reported as a pseudogene. This CDR3 contains 17 residues. The CDR3, as DNA: TGTGCCAGCAGCCCCCGGAGGTGGAGGGGGCATGGAAACACCATATATTTT. Translation gives CASSPRRWRGHGNTIYF.

The rearrangement links TRBV20-1 to TRBJ2-1; the D gene is possibly TRBD1 (6 bases). The length of the CDR3 is 15 residues. Germline loops: CDR1 DFQATT, CDR2 SNEGSKA (reference sequence). Trimming removed 1 base from V and 1 base from J, with 11 bases in between. DNA of the CDR3: TGCAGTGCTAGAGCGGACAGAAAATCCTACAATGAGCAGTTCTTC. Its protein product is CSARADRKSYNEQFF.

The rearrangement joins TRBV9 to TRBJ2-7; 10 bases map to TRBD2. The J segment lost 0 bases and the V segment lost 3 bases, leaving 0 bases of the junction unmatched. Germline loops: CDR1 SGDLS, CDR2 YYNGEE. This CDR3 region has 14 residues. CDR3 residues: CASSGTSGSYEQYF. DNA for the CDR3: TGTGCCAGCAGCGGGACTAGCGGCTCCTACGAGCAGTACTTC.

The chain is built from TRBV5-1 and TRBJ1-2; maybe TRBD1 (5 bases). Trimming pared 4 bases from V and 6 bases from J, leaving 22 bases between. From germline, CDR1 is SGHRS and CDR2 YFSETQ. This CDR3 has 16 residues. The CDR3 region has the DNA TGCGCCAGCAGCAAAGACAGCGCCGTAACTGAAAATGGCTACACCTTC. The encoded protein is CASSKDSAVTENGYTF.

The chain carries TRBV3-1 and TRBJ2-1, with 10 bases aligning to TRBD2. CDR1 LGHDT and CDR2 YNNKEL come from the germline V gene (reference sequence). J was trimmed by 3 bases and V by 6 bases; bases with no gene match: 2. The CDR3 is 14 residues long. CDR3 protein: CASSRLAGYNEQFF. The CDR3 DNA reads TGTGCCAGCAGTCGACTAGCGGGCTACAATGAGCAGTTCTTC.

The chain carries TRBV30 and TRBJ1-4, with D unclear. The CDR3 is 15 amino acids. From germline, CDR1 is GTSNPN and CDR2 SVGIG (reference sequence). V was pared by 5 bases and J by 8 bases, with 21 bases between. The CDR3 loop is CAWATPGPGKEKLFF. CDR3 sequence (DNA): TGTGCCTGGGCAACACCGGGCCCTGGGAAGGAAAAACTGTTTTTT.

The CDR3, as DNA: TGTGCCAGCAGTTTTTCGGGACAGCAAGAGACCCAGTACTTC. Its protein product is CASSFSGQQETQYF. The chain uses TRBV12-3 or TRBV12-4 and TRBJ2-5; 7 bases line up with TRBD1. V lost 3 bases and J lost 2; bases outside the gene matches: 3. This CDR3 contains 14 residues.

The chain links TRBV28 to TRBJ1-4; TRBD1 might be the D (6 bases). The CDR3 consists of 15 residues. Between the trimmed V and J ends, which lost 5 bases and 3 bases, there was a span of 13 bases. Germline CDR1 reads MDHEN; CDR2 reads SYDVKM. In nucleotides, the CDR3 is TGTGCCAGCAGTGGATCGACAGGTCCTAATGAAAAACTGTTTTTT. Protein: CASSGSTGPNEKLFF. The full variable domain, completed using reference TRBV28 and TRBJ1-4, is DVKVTQSSRYLVKRTGEKVFLECVQDMDHENMFWYRQDPGLGLRLIYFSYDVKMKEKGDIPEGYSVSREKKERFSLILESASTNQTSMYLCASSGSTGPNEKLFFGSGTQLSVL.

The V gene is TRBV5-6, the J gene TRBJ1-2; tentatively, D is TRBD1 (5 bases). Looked up from germline, CDR1 is SGHDT and CDR2 is YYEEEE. V lost 5 bases and J 7 bases, leaving 18 bases between the germline ends. The CDR3 loop spans 14 amino acids. The CDR3 region has the DNA TGTGCCAGCAGTGTGTCGAGGGGTCGGGGTGGCTACACCTTC. It codes for CASSVSRGRGGYTF.

The J gene is TRBJ1-1, the V gene TRBV29-1; D gene uncertain. This CDR3 comprises 12 residues. Looked up from germline, CDR1 is SQVTM and CDR2 is ANQGSEA. The V and J ends lost 2 bases and 4 bases respectively, with 8 bases between them. Here the CDR3 DNA reads TGCAGCGTTGAACCTACACGCACTGAAGCTTTCTTT. Protein product: CSVEPTRTEAFF.

The J gene is TRBJ1-2, the V gene TRBV5-1; D gene uncertain. V dropped 1 base and J dropped 0 bases, with 10 bases sitting between them. Per the germline V gene, CDR1 is SGHRS and CDR2 is YFSETQ. The CDR3 has 15 residues. CDR3 DNA: TGCGCCAGCAGCTTGTCAAGGCCCTCTAACTATGGCTACACCTTC. This encodes CASSLSRPSNYGYTF. Together with reference TRBV5-1 and TRBJ1-2, the CDR3 gives the full variable domain: KAGVTQTPRYLIKTRGQQVTLSCSPISGHRSVSWYQQTPGQGLQFLFEYFSETQRNKGNFPGRFSGRQFSNSRSEMNVSTLELGDSALYLCASSLSRPSNYGYTFGSGTRLTVV.

The genes are TRBV4-3 and TRBJ2-7; D remains ambiguous. This CDR3 has 13 amino acids. Between the trimmed V and J ends, which lost 0 bases and 1 base, there was a span of 4 bases. Germline assignment: CDR1 LGHNA and CDR2 YSLEER. DNA of the CDR3: TGCGCCAGCAGCCAAGAATATTCCTACGAGCAGTACTTC. Amino acids: CASSQEYSYEQYF.

The chain has TRBV30 and TRBJ1-5; no firm D call. The CDR3 is 13 residues long. Trimming pared 2 bases from V and 1 base from J, leaving 6 bases between. Per the germline V gene, CDR1 is GTSNPN and CDR2 is SVGIG (reference sequence). The DNA for the CDR3 is TGTGCCTGGAGTCTCTCGAGCAATCAGCCCCAGCATTTT. This gives the protein CAWSLSSNQPQHF.

Only one count was recorded for this clonotype. This chain uses TRBV7-3 with TRBJ2-3, with D hard to call. This CDR3 comprises 11 residues. Germline CDR1 SGHTA, CDR2 FQGTGA. The V gene lost 11 bases and the J gene lost 4 bases, with 10 bases spanning the gap. The chain's CDR3 is CAPEFADTQYF. In DNA, the CDR3 is TGTGCCCCTGAGTTTGCAGATACGCAGTATTTT.

This chain links TRBV6-1 with TRBJ1-2; maybe TRBD1 (5 bases). Trimming took 5 bases from V and 4 from J, leaving 20 bases between them. CDR1 is MNHNS and CDR2 is SASEGT in the germline V gene. The CDR3 extends over 16 amino acids. CDR3 residues: CASSPTGGGVFYGYTF. The CDR3 region has the DNA TGTGCCAGCAGTCCCACTGGTGGAGGGGTATTCTATGGCTACACCTTC.

The chain is built from TRBV27 and TRBJ2-5, with unresolved D. There are 17 residues in the CDR3. The V end lost 5 bases, the J end lost 2 bases, and 21 bases lay between the germline ends. The germline CDR1 and CDR2 sequences are MNHEY and SMNVEV (reference sequence). The DNA for the CDR3 is TGTGCCAGCAGTCTCTCTCGGCATCCTAAGGAACAAGAGACCCAGTACTTC. Translating it yields CASSLSRHPKEQETQYF.

This clonotype has just one count. The chain recombines TRBV6-1 with TRBJ2-1, with 11 bases aligning to TRBD2. The CDR3 covers 16 residues. Germline V CDR1 and CDR2: MNHNS, SASEGT. V lost 6 bases to trimming and J lost 3 bases; unmatched junction nucleotides: 7. CDR3 region: CASSTMGLADYNEQFF. The CDR3 coding sequence is TGTGCCAGCAGCACCATGGGACTAGCGGACTACAATGAGCAGTTCTTC.

V is TRBV19 and J is TRBJ1-5; D is unclear. V shed 4 bases and J shed 6 bases, with 7 bases lying between them. The germline CDR1 and CDR2 sequences are LNHDA and SQIVND (reference sequence). This CDR3 has 12 amino acids. CDR3 in amino acids: CASSRGTQPQHF. The CDR3 DNA reads as TGTGCCAGTAGTAGGGGAACTCAGCCCCAGCATTTT.